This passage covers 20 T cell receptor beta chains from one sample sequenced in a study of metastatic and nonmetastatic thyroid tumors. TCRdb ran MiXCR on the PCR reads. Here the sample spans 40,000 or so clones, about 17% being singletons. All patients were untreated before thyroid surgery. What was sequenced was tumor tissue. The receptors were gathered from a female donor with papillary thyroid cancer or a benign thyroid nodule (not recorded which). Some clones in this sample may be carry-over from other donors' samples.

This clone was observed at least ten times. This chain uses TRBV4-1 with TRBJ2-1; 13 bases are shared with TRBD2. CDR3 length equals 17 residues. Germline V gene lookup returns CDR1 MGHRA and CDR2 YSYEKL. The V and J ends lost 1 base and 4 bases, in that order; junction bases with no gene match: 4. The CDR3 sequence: CASSQGAGLAGYNEQFF. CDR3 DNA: TGCGCCAGCAGCCAAGGGGCGGGACTAGCGGGGTACAATGAGCAGTTCTTC.

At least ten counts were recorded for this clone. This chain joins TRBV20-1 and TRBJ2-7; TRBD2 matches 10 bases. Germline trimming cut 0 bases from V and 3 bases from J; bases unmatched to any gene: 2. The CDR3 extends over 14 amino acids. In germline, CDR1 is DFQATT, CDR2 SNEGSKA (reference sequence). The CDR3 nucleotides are TGCAGTGCTAGAGATGTAGCGGGAGGCTACGAGCAGTACTTC. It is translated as CSARDVAGGYEQYF.

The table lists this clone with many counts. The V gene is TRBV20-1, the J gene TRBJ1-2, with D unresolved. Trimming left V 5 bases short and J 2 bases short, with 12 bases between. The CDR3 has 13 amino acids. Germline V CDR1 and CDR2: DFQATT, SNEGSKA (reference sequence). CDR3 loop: CSAPQKENYGYTF. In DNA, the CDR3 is TGCAGTGCTCCCCAAAAGGAAAACTATGGCTACACCTTC.

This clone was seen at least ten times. The CDR3 reads CASSLPSTSGVYEQYF. In nucleotides, the CDR3 is TGCGCCAGCAGCTTGCCCTCTACTAGCGGGGTCTACGAGCAGTACTTC. The chain employs TRBV5-1 and TRBJ2-7; 10 nucleotides line up with TRBD2. This CDR3 contains 16 residues. Germline loops: CDR1 SGHRS, CDR2 YFSETQ. V shed 1 base, J shed 3 bases, and the junction held 7 bases outside the gene matches.

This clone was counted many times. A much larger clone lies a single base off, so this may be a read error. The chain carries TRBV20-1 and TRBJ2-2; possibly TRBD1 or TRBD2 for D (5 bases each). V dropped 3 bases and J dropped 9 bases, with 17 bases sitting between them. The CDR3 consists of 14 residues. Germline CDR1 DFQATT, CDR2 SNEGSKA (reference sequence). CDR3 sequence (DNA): TGCAGTGCTAGTGACCCTTTAGGGACCCGGGAGCTGTTTTTT. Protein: CSASDPLGTRELFF.

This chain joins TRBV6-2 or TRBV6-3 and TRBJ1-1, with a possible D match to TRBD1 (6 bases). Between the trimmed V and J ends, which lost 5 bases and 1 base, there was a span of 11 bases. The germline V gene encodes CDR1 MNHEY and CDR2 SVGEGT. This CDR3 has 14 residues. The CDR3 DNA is TGTGCCAGCAGTCACAGGGAAACGAACACTGAAGCTTTCTTT. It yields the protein CASSHRETNTEAFF.

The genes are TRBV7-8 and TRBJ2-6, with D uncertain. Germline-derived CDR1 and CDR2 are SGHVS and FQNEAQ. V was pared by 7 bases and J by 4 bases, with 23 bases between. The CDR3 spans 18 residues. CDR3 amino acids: CASISVCLDFSGANVLTF. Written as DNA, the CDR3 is TGTGCCAGCATCTCCGTGTGTCTAGATTTCTCCGGGGCCAACGTCCTGACTTTC.

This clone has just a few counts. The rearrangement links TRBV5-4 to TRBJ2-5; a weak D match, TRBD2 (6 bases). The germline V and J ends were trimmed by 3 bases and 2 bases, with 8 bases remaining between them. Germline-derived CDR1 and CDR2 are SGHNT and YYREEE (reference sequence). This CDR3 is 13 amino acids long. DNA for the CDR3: TGTGCCAGCAGCTCCGGGAGACAAGAGACCCAGTACTTC. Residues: CASSSGRQETQYF.

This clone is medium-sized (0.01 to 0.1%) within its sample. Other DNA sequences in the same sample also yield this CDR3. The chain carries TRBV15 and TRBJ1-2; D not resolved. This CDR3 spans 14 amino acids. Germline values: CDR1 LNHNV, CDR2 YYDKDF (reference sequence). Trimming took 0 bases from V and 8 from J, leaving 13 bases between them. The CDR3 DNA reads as TGTGCCACCAGCAGAGAAGTTGGTGTGGGGGGCTACACCTTC. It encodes CATSREVGVGGYTF.

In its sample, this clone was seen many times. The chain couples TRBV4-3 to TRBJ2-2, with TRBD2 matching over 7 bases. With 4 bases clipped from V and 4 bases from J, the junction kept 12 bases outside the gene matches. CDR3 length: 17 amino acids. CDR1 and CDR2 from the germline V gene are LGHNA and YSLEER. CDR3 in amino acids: CASSPVGGGPVTGELFF. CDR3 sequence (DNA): TGCGCCAGCAGCCCAGTGGGGGGAGGGCCGGTCACCGGGGAGCTGTTTTTT.

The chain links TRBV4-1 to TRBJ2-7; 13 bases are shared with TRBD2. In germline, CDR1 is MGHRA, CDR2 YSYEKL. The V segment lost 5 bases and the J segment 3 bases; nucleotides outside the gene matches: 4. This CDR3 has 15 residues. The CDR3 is CASSLRLAGGYEQYF. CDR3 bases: TGCGCCAGCAGCTTACGACTAGCGGGGGGCTACGAGCAGTACTTC.

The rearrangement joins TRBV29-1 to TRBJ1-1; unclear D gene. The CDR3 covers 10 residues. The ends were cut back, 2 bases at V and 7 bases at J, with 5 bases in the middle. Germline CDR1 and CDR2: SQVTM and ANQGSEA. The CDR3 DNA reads TGCAGCGTTGAAAGCGGTGAAGCTTTCTTT. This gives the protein CSVESGEAFF.

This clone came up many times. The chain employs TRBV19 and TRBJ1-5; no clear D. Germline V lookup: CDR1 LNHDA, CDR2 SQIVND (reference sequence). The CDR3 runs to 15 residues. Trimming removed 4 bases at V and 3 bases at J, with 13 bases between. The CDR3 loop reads CASSKKALNNQPQHF. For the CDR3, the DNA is TGTGCCAGTAGTAAGAAGGCACTGAACAATCAGCCCCAGCATTTT. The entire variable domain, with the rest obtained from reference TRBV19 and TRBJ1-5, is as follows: DGGITQSPKYLFRKEGQNVTLSCEQNLNHDAMYWYRQDPGQGLRLIYYSQIVNDFQKGDIAEGYSVSREKKESFPLTVTSAQKNPTAFYLCASSKKALNNQPQHFGDGTRLSIL.

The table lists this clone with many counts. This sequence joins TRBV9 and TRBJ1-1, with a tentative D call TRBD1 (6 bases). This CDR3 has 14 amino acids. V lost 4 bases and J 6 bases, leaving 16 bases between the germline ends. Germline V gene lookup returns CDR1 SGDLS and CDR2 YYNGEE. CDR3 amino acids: CASSPKGGGAEAFF. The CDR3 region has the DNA TGTGCCAGCAGCCCTAAAGGGGGAGGCGCTGAAGCTTTCTTT. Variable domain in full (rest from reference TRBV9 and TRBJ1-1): DSGVTQTPKHLITATGQRVTLRCSPRSGDLSVYWYQQSLDQGLQFLIQYYNGEERAKGNILERFSAQQFPDLHSELNLSSLELGDSALYFCASSPKGGGAEAFFGQGTRLTVV.

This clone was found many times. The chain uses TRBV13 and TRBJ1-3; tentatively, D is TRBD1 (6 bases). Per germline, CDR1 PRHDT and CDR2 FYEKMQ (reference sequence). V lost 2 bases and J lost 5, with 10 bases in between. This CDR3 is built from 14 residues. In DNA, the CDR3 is TGTGCCAGCAGCTTACCGGGGGCTAGAAACACCATATATTTT. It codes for CASSLPGARNTIYF.

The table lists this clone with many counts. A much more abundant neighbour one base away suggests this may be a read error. The chain's CDR3 is CAWSVGAGLTYNGQFF. For the CDR3, the DNA is TGTGCCTGGAGTGTAGGGGCTGGACTAACTTACAATGGGCAGTTCTTC. The chain employs TRBV30 and TRBJ2-1; D possibly corresponds to TRBD2 (6 bases). CDR3 length: 16 amino acids. Germline loops: CDR1 GTSNPN, CDR2 SVGIG (reference sequence). The full variable domain, completed using reference TRBV30 and TRBJ2-1, is SQTIHQWPATLVQPVGSPLSLECTVEGTSNPNLYWYRQAAGRGLQLLFYSVGIGQISSEVPQNLSASRPQDRQFILSSKKLLLSDSGFYLCAWSVGAGLTYNGQFFGPGTRLTVL.

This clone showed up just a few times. DNA for the CDR3: TGTGCCAGCACCCAAATCGCTAGTAGGAGAAAGAGCTCCTACAATGAGCAGTTCTTC. Its protein product is CASTQIASRRKSSYNEQFF. The rearrangement links TRBV28 to TRBJ2-1; no definite D call. The CDR3 contains 19 residues. Trimming shortened V by 7 bases and J by 0 bases, and 25 bases separated the two germline ends. CDR1 is MDHEN and CDR2 is SYDVKM in the germline V gene.

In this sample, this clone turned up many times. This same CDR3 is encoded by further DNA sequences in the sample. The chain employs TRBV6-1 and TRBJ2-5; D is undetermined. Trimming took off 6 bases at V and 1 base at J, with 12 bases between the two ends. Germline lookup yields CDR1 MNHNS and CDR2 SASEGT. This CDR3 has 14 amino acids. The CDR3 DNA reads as TGTGCCAGCAGGGACCCGGCGGCCCAAGAGACCCAGTACTTC. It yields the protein CASRDPAAQETQYF.

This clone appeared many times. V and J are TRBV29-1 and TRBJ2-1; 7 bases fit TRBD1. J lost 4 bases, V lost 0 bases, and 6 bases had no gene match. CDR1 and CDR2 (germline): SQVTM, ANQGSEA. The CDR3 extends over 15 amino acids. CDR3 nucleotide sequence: TGCAGCGTTGAAGACACAGGGGTTGGGTACAATGAGCAGTTCTTC. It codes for CSVEDTGVGYNEQFF.

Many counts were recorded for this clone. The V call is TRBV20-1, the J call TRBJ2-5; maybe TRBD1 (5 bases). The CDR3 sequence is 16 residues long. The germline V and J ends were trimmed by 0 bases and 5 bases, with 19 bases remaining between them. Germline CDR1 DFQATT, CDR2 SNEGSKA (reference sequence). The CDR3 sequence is CSARDLVRAGRETQYF. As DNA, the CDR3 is TGCAGTGCTAGAGATCTAGTAAGGGCAGGGCGGGAGACCCAGTACTTC.